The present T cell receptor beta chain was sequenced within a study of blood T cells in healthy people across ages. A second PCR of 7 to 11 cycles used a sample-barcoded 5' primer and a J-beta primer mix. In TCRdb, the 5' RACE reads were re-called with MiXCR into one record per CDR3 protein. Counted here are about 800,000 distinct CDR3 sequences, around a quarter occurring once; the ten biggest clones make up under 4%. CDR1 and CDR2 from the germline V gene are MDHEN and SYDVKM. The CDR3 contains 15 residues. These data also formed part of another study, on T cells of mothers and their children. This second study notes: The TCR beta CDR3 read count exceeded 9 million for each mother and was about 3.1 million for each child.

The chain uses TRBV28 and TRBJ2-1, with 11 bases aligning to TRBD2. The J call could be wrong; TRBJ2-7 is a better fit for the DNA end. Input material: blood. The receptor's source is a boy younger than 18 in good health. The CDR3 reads CASSPGLADPYEQYF. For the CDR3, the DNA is TGTGCCAGCAGTCCGGGACTAGCGGATCCATACGAGCAGTACTTC.